This TCR beta chain came from a study of cytomegalovirus exposure and HLA in healthy donors. Study summary: Later analysis reported that the 95 to 150 validation repertoires shared the platform of the roughly 670 first-cohort repertoires.

A note on this clone: Its antigen is currently unknown.

The table came from immunoSEQ multiplex PCR; TCRdb's copy has only in-frame clones and leaves some out. The sample has about 330,000 clones, roughly 85% seen once. Study results and limitations: Most TCR sequences were uncommon, yet certain public TCRs appeared in many donors. There were around 160 TCR beta chains listed as cytomegalovirus-associated.

Germline CDR1 SNHLY, CDR2 FYNNEI. The ends lost 8 bases at V and 2 bases at J; junction bases unmatched: 22. CDR3 length: 19 residues. V and J are TRBV2 and TRBJ2-7, with TRBD1 identical over 9 bases. The sequenced sample consisted of PBMCs. The receptor was derived from a woman under 30 in good health and CMV-seronegative. The CDR3 loop is CASPRTGTGILELAYEQYF. CDR3 DNA: TGTGCCAGCCCCCGGACCGGGACAGGGATATTAGAGTTGGCCTACGAGCAGTACTTC.